Below are 13 T cell receptor beta chains sequenced from a single sample in a study of blood T cell repertoires in COVID-19. Profiled with immunoSEQ multiplex PCR; TCRdb holds only in-frame clones, not every one. The table has fewer than 150,000 clones, 75% to 90% seen once. The specimen sequenced was peripheral blood. These TCRs come from a woman aged 50 to 60 who had recovered from COVID-19.

This clone was found once. This chain links TRBV3-1 (or the pseudogene TRBV3-2) with TRBJ2-1; the D gene is possibly TRBD2 (6 bases). Germline V CDR1 and CDR2: LGHDT, YNNKEL (reference sequence). The ends were cut back, 2 bases at V and 9 bases at J, with 20 bases in the middle. This CDR3 is 16 amino acids long. CDR3 protein: CASSQSRTLAVGEQFF. The CDR3 bases are TGTGCCAGCAGCCAAAGCAGGACCTTAGCGGTGGGTGAGCAGTTCTTC.

The V gene is TRBV12-5, the J gene TRBJ2-2, with D perhaps TRBD1 (7 bases). This CDR3 has 16 amino acids. The germline CDR1 and CDR2 sequences are LGHNT and FRNRAP. With 7 bases removed from V and 3 bases from J, the gap between germline ends came to 18 bases. This CDR3 is CASAMRQGGYTGELFF. CDR3 DNA sequence: TGTGCTAGTGCTATGAGGCAGGGGGGATACACCGGGGAGCTGTTTTTT.

This sequence joins TRBV14 and TRBJ1-2; a possible D gene is TRBD1 (5 bases). The germline V gene encodes CDR1 SGHDN and CDR2 FVKESK. The CDR3 sequence is 17 residues long. V was clipped by 2 bases and J by 8 bases, with 24 bases between them. Here the CDR3 DNA reads TGTGCCAGCAGCCAATCTACATTTTTAAGGGGTAGTTTAGGCTACACCTTC. Translating gives CASSQSTFLRGSLGYTF.

V and J are TRBV5-1 and TRBJ2-2; 9 positions match TRBD2. CDR1 is SGHRS, CDR2 YFSETQ, per germline. J gave up 11 bases and V 0 bases, and 11 bases lay outside the gene matches. The CDR3 spans 16 residues. The CDR3: CASSLVVSGGPVELFF. DNA for the CDR3: TGCGCCAGCAGCTTGGTCGTTAGCGGGGGCCCGGTTGAGCTGTTTTTT.

There are a few counts of this clone. The chain employs TRBV18 and TRBJ2-1, with 8 positions matching TRBD2. The V gene end was trimmed by 2 bases and the J gene end by 4 bases; junction bases not matched to a gene: 10. Per the germline V gene, CDR1 is KGHSH and CDR2 is LQKENI. CDR3 size: 17 residues. The CDR3 loop is CASSPTRTSGPYNEQFF. CDR3 nucleotides: TGTGCCAGCTCACCAACCCGAACTAGCGGCCCTTACAATGAGCAGTTCTTC. The whole variable domain, filled in from reference TRBV18 and TRBJ2-1, reads NAGVMQNPRHLVRRRGQEARLRCSPMKGHSHVYWYRQLPEEGLKFMVYLQKENIIDESGMPKERFSAEFPKEGPSILRIQQVVRGDSAAYFCASSPTRTSGPYNEQFFGPGTRLTVL.

The V and J genes are TRBV6-2 or TRBV6-3 and TRBJ2-3, with D perhaps matching TRBD1 (5 bases). V was clipped by 2 bases and J by 2 bases, with 11 bases between them. The CDR3 spans 15 residues. Germline CDR1 MNHEY, CDR2 SVGEGT. This CDR3 reads CASSYNEDNTDTQYF. CDR3 DNA: TGTGCCAGCAGTTACAACGAGGACAACACAGATACGCAGTATTTT.

This clone was seen a handful of times. This chain joins TRBV2 and TRBJ1-2; 7 bases match TRBD1. V lost 3 bases to trimming and J lost 8 bases; unmatched junction nucleotides: 9. The CDR3 is 14 amino acids. Germline V gene data show CDR1 as SNHLY and CDR2 as FYNNEI. The CDR3: CASSDAGGPVGYTF. The DNA of the CDR3 is TGTGCCAGCAGTGATGCAGGGGGACCGGTAGGCTACACCTTC.

The V call is TRBV5-4, the J call TRBJ2-6; D ambiguous. V was clipped by 4 bases and J by 0 bases, with 11 bases between them. CDR3 length: 16 residues. Germline V gene data show CDR1 as SGHNT and CDR2 as YYREEE (reference sequence). CDR3 amino acids: CASSPQAPSGANVLTF. In DNA form, the CDR3 reads TGTGCCAGCAGCCCCCAGGCGCCCTCTGGGGCCAACGTCCTGACTTTC.

The chain joins TRBV19 to TRBJ1-5, with 7 bases that match TRBD1. With V trimmed by 4 bases and J by 0 bases, 12 bases remained unmatched. This CDR3 is 18 amino acids long. Looked up from germline, CDR1 is LNHDA and CDR2 is SQIVND (reference sequence). CDR3 sequence (DNA): TGTGCCAGTAGTAGGGACCGGGACAGACCGGCTAGCAATCAGCCCCAGCATTTT. This sequence encodes CASSRDRDRPASNQPQHF.

The genes are TRBV5-1 and TRBJ1-2; 10 nucleotides agree with TRBD1. Trimming at V came to 4 bases and at J to 4 bases, leaving 10 bases not matched to a gene. The germline CDR1 and CDR2 sequences are SGHRS and YFSETQ. This CDR3 is built from 16 residues. The CDR3: CASSTGLTGGFYGYTF. The CDR3 bases are TGCGCCAGCAGCACCGGCCTGACAGGGGGCTTCTATGGCTACACCTTC.

This chain links TRBV18 with TRBJ2-3, with a tentative D call TRBD1 (5 bases). Germline lookup yields CDR1 KGHSH and CDR2 LQKENI. The V gene lost 4 bases and the J gene lost 1 base, with 15 bases spanning the gap. The CDR3 spans 16 residues. The CDR3 reads CASSRQGVTRTDTQYF. The CDR3 region has the DNA TGTGCCAGCTCACGGCAAGGGGTGACACGCACAGATACGCAGTATTTT.

The count of this clone is one. The chain has TRBV24-1 and TRBJ2-1, with 12 bases that match TRBD2. The CDR3 has 16 residues. J was trimmed by 4 bases and V by 2 bases; bases with no gene match: 2. Germline CDR1 and CDR2: KGHDR and SFDVKD. The CDR3 loop reads CATSDSTSGGYNEQFF. The CDR3 bases are TGTGCCACCAGTGATTCAACTAGCGGGGGGTACAATGAGCAGTTCTTC.

This clone was counted a single time. V is TRBV4-2 and J is TRBJ1-1; D is ambiguous. This CDR3 is 14 amino acids long. Trimming shortened V by 1 base and J by 1 base, and 7 bases separated the two germline ends. The germline gives CDR1 LGHNA, CDR2 YNFKEQ. CDR3 protein: CASSQVGPNTEAFF. CDR3 in DNA: TGTGCCAGCAGCCAAGTGGGCCCGAACACTGAAGCTTTCTTT.